These T cell receptor beta chains were read from a single sample in a study of CD8+ T cells in alopecia areata. The repertoire was sequenced with immunoSEQ multiplex PCR; TCRdb's copy has only in-frame clones and lacks some. This sample carries 90,000 to 100,000 clones, about 40% of them seen once, and the ten largest clones take approximately 1.5%. The sample was CD4+ T cells sorted from blood. Source of these receptors: a human donor with alopecia areata. CDR3s include the opening cysteine and the closing phenylalanine or tryptophan. The D gene is left open where the match is weak. Clone size is given for some rows only: seen once, a few or many times, or a class if the clone is expanded.

>TRBJ2-1|NA|NA|TRBV6-6
CASSTPGYNEQFF
TGTGCCAGCAGTACCCCGGGCTACAATGAGCAGTTCTTC
>TRBJ2-3|NA|few|TRBV23-1
CASSQSRNPGNTDTQYF
TGCGCCAGCAGTCAATCTCGAAATCCAGGGAACACAGATACGCAGTATTTT
>TRBJ2-5|TRBD2|few|TRBV29-1
CSALSLLAAKDLQETQYF
TGCAGCGCCTTGAGTTTACTAGCGGCAAAAGACCTCCAAGAGACCCAGTACTTC
>TRBJ2-7|TRBD1|few|TRBV7-3
CASSSQGAGEQYF
TGTGCCAGCAGCTCCCAGGGGGCTGGGGAGCAGTACTTC
>TRBJ2-7|NA|once|TRBV27
CASSSAYEQYF
TGTGCCAGCAGTTCCGCCTACGAGCAGTACTTC
>TRBJ1-1|TRBD1|few|TRBV6-5
CASSYSQGAQGFPFF
TGTGCCAGCAGTTACTCTCAGGGGGCGCAAGGCTTCCCTTTCTTT
>TRBJ2-7|TRBD1|few|TRBV29-1
CSVDLGQPPYEQYF
TGCAGCGTTGACTTGGGACAGCCTCCTTACGAGCAGTACTTC
>TRBJ2-7|TRBD2|few|TRBV7-2
CASSLDFGGGEQYF
TGTGCCAGCAGCTTAGACTTTGGCGGGGGCGAGCAGTACTTC
>TRBJ1-5|TRBD1|few|TRBV5-1
CASSPTGNQPQHF
TGCGCCAGCAGCCCGACAGGGAATCAGCCCCAGCATTTT
>TRBJ1-6|NA|NA|TRBV4-3
CASSQDWPASSYNSPLHF
TGCGCCAGCAGCCAAGACTGGCCGGCGAGCTCCTATAATTCACCCCTCCACTTT
>TRBJ1-5|TRBD1|many|TRBV28
CAVAGGWQPQHF
TGTGCCGTGGCAGGGGGCTGGCAGCCCCAGCATTTT
>TRBJ2-6|NA|NA|TRBV30
CAWSVQPSSGANVLTF
TGTGCCTGGAGTGTACAGCCCAGCTCTGGGGCCAACGTCCTGACTTTC
>TRBJ2-5|TRBD1|NA|TRBV5-1
CASSPGQQETQYF
TGCGCCAGCAGCCCGGGACAGCAAGAGACCCAGTACTTC
>TRBJ2-7|NA|few|TRBV27
CASSIPGRQYF
TGTGCCAGCAGCATACCGGGTAGGCAGTACTTC
>TRBJ2-1|NA|few|TRBV29-1
CSVGLASYNEQFF
TGCAGCGTTGGTTTAGCGTCCTACAATGAGCAGTTCTTC
>TRBJ2-7|TRBD1|few|TRBV5-1
CASRTSAGGDEQYF
TGCGCCAGCAGGACATCGGCAGGGGGCGACGAGCAGTACTTC
>TRBJ2-7|TRBD1|few|TRBV11-2
CASSRGQGTYEQYF
TGTGCCAGCAGCCGTGGACAGGGCACCTACGAGCAGTACTTC
>TRBJ2-1|TRBD2|NA|TRBV29-1
CSVEAGGWSNEQFF
TGCAGCGTTGAAGCGGGAGGGTGGAGCAATGAGCAGTTCTTC
>TRBJ2-7|TRBD2|NA|TRBV5-1
CASSVQLPAGGPSYEQYF
TGCGCCAGCAGCGTACAACTTCCAGCGGGAGGGCCCTCCTACGAGCAGTACTTC
>TRBJ2-2|TRBD2|NA|TRBV29-1
CSVRRLAGGTGELFF
TGCAGCGTTCGTCGACTAGCGGGAGGCACCGGGGAGCTGTTTTTT
>TRBJ2-1|NA|few|TRBV5-1
CASSLDGSGRIEQFF
TGCGCCAGCAGCTTGGACGGGAGTGGGCGGATTGAGCAGTTCTTC
>TRBJ1-6|NA|NA|TRBV2
CASSEQGSSPLHF
TGTGCCAGCAGTGAACAAGGGAGTTCACCCCTCCACTTT
>TRBJ2-5|NA|few|TRBV7-2
CASSLGGRQETQYF
TGTGCCAGCAGCTTAGGGGGGCGTCAAGAGACCCAGTACTTC
>TRBJ2-5|TRBD2|few|TRBV7-2
CASSLSARPSGRGRETQYF
TGTGCCAGCAGCTTATCAGCTCGGCCTAGCGGGAGGGGACGAGAGACCCAGTACTTC
>TRBJ2-1|TRBD2|NA|TRBV5-6
CASSPGLAGGQFF
TGTGCCAGCAGCCCGGGACTAGCGGGGGGGCAGTTCTTC
>TRBJ2-1|NA|NA|TRBV9
CASSVSDSYNEQFF
TGTGCCAGCAGCGTATCAGACTCCTACAATGAGCAGTTCTTC
>TRBJ2-3|NA|NA|TRBV7-2
CASSQGHSTDTQYF
TGTGCCAGCAGCCAAGGACACAGCACAGATACGCAGTATTTT
>TRBJ2-7|NA|NA|TRBV30
CAWNAGTYEQYF
TGTGCCTGGAATGCAGGAACCTACGAGCAGTACTTC
>TRBJ2-5|NA|NA|TRBV7-7
CASSLGGQLNQETQYF
TGTGCCAGCAGCTTGGGGGGACAGCTAAACCAAGAGACCCAGTACTTC
>TRBJ2-7|TRBD2|NA|TRBV28
CASSLRTSGTYEQYF
TGTGCCAGCAGCCTTAGGACTAGCGGTACCTACGAGCAGTACTTC
>TRBJ2-7|NA|NA|TRBV20-1
CSASEYEQYF
TGCAGTGCATCGGAGTACGAGCAGTACTTC
>TRBJ2-3|TRBD2|few|TRBV29-1
CSIVRAGGPDTQYF
TGCAGCATCGTTCGGGCGGGAGGGCCGGATACGCAGTATTTT
>TRBJ2-1|TRBD2|NA|TRBV29-1
CSVVVGGRAPHEQFF
TGCAGCGTTGTAGTGGGCGGGAGGGCCCCCCATGAGCAGTTCTTC